Listed below are T cell receptor beta chains from one sample, sequenced in a study of post-analysis software for immune sequencing data. TCRdb used MiXCR to reprocess the PCR reads, holding one entry per CDR3 protein. The table lists hundreds of thousands of distinct CDR3 sequences, roughly three fifths of them singletons. Sample: blood. The receptors come from a girl between 2 and 10 years old with multiple sclerosis. The CDR3 runs from the conserved cysteine through the conserved F or W. D genes are given only for firm matches. Expanded clones get a size class; other rows say once, few or many, or leave the size out.

CDR3 protein	CDR3 DNA	D gene	clone size	V gene	J gene	CDR3 length
CASSLYHLNEQFF	TGTGCCAGCAGCTTATACCACTTAAATGAGCAGTTCTTC	-	-	TRBV11-2	TRBJ2-1	13
CASSLVGTREETQYF	TGCGCCAGCAGCTTGGTAGGGACGAGAGAAGAGACCCAGTACTTC	-	-	TRBV5-1	TRBJ2-5	15
CASSQDILASEQFF	TGTGCCAGCAGCCAAGATATACTAGCGAGTGAGCAGTTCTTC	TRBD2	-	TRBV14	TRBJ2-1	14
CASSVAQGLSSYNEQFF	TGTGCCAGCAGCGTAGCACAGGGCCTGAGCTCCTACAATGAGCAGTTCTTC	-	-	TRBV9	TRBJ2-1	17
CASSLWKGGYTF	TGTGCCAGCAGCTTATGGAAGGGCGGCTACACCTTC	-	-	TRBV7-2	TRBJ1-2	12
CASSHTGGGGQETQYF	TGCGCCAGCAGCCATACGGGGGGTGGCGGCCAAGAGACCCAGTACTTC	TRBD2	few	TRBV4-1	TRBJ2-5	16
CASSSVRQGFGGTEAFF	TGTGCCAGCAGCTCTGTCCGACAGGGTTTTGGGGGCACGGAAGCTTTCTTT	TRBD1	-	TRBV5-5	TRBJ1-1	17
CASSSPGTSGRGYNEQFF	TGTGCCAGCAGCTCTCCAGGGACCAGCGGGAGGGGGTACAATGAGCAGTTCTTC	TRBD2	-	TRBV13	TRBJ2-1	18
CASSQEFDRETQYF	TGCGCCAGCAGCCAAGAGTTTGATCGAGAGACCCAGTACTTC	-	-	TRBV4-3	TRBJ2-5	14
CASSNAGTGRWNYGYTF	TGTGCCAGCAGCAATGCCGGGACAGGCCGCTGGAACTATGGCTACACCTTC	TRBD1	-	TRBV11-2	TRBJ1-2	17
CSASSGGRGVTQYF	TGCAGTGCTAGTTCGGGGGGGAGGGGTGTTACGCAGTATTTT	TRBD2	-	TRBV20-1	TRBJ2-3	14
CAISGGSSGGDYEQYF	TGTGCCATCAGTGGAGGTTCAAGCGGAGGGGACTACGAGCAGTACTTC	-	-	TRBV10-3	TRBJ2-7	16
CSAHPLADSYNEQFF	TGCAGTGCTCACCCCCTAGCGGACTCCTACAATGAGCAGTTCTTC	TRBD2	-	TRBV20-1	TRBJ2-1	15
CASRRGQRVGDEQFF	TGTGCCAGTCGCAGGGGGCAAAGGGTCGGCGATGAGCAGTTCTTC	TRBD1	-	TRBV19	TRBJ2-1	15
CSAREGGYGIGEKLFF	TGCAGTGCTAGAGAGGGGGGATACGGGATAGGAGAAAAACTGTTTTTT	-	-	TRBV20-1	TRBJ1-4	16
CASSGLAANTDTQYF	TGTGCCAGCAGTGGACTAGCGGCGAACACAGATACGCAGTATTTT	TRBD2	few	TRBV6-5	TRBJ2-3	15
CASSLVATVNIEAFF	TGTGCCAGCAGCTTAGTAGCGACAGTGAACATTGAAGCTTTCTTT	-	-	TRBV7-2	TRBJ1-1	15